What follows are 9 T cell receptor beta chains derived from one specimen sequenced in a study of CD8+ T cells in alopecia areata. Specified treatment: oral pan-JAK inhibitor, 5-10 mg twice daily. RNA extraction was followed by reverse transcription into cDNA, which acted as the sequencing template. Using immunoSEQ multiplex PCR, the repertoire was profiled, and TCRdb retains in-frame clones only, with some absent. The table has approximately 210,000 clones, more than 55% seen once. Sample: CD4+ T cells sorted from blood, taken at week 44, from a patient treated with tofacitinib. These receptors all stem from a human donor with alopecia areata.

The genes are TRBV6-5 and TRBJ1-1; the D gene is possibly TRBD1 (5 bases). V was cut by 6 bases and J by 0 bases, with 8 bases left in between. This CDR3 spans 13 amino acids. Germline CDR1 reads MNHEY; CDR2 reads SVGAGI. The CDR3: CASRAGLNTEAFF. CDR3 sequence (DNA): TGTGCCAGCAGGGCAGGGTTGAACACTGAAGCTTTCTTT.

This chain joins TRBV7-2 and TRBJ1-1; TRBD1 is a possible D gene (5 bases). Germline V gene lookup returns CDR1 SGHTA and CDR2 FQGNSA. The CDR3 sequence is 14 residues long. V dropped 5 bases and J dropped 0 bases, with 10 bases sitting between them. CDR3 amino acids: CASSQTQVNTEAFF. The CDR3 region has the DNA TGTGCCAGCAGCCAGACACAGGTGAACACTGAAGCTTTCTTT.

This clone occurred a few times. This chain connects TRBV29-1 to TRBJ2-3; 9 bases line up with TRBD2. Trimming at V came to 7 bases and at J to 6 bases, leaving 8 bases not matched to a gene. The CDR3 has 13 amino acids. Germline CDR1 is SQVTM and CDR2 is ANQGSEA. The CDR3 region has the DNA TGCAGCGGATCGGCGGGGGGGCCCGATACGCAGTATTTT. Translated: CSGSAGGPDTQYF.

The chain has TRBV29-1 and TRBJ1-2; D perhaps matches TRBD1 (5 bases). The CDR3 is made up of 12 amino acids. Germline lookup yields CDR1 SQVTM and CDR2 ANQGSEA. Trimming took off 7 bases at V and 4 bases at J, with 13 bases between the two ends. Written as DNA, the CDR3 is TGCAGCGCGGGTTTAGGGACCTATGGCTACACCTTC. It is translated as CSAGLGTYGYTF.

CDR3 loop: CAWSRTSGKYNEQFF. For the CDR3, the DNA is TGTGCCTGGAGCCGTACTAGCGGGAAATACAATGAGCAGTTCTTC. The chain carries TRBV30 and TRBJ2-1, with 10 bases aligning to TRBD2. The CDR3 is made up of 15 amino acids. CDR1 GTSNPN and CDR2 SVGIG come from the germline V gene (reference sequence). The trim removed 3 bases at V and 4 bases at J, leaving 6 bases unmatched.

The chain has TRBV7-9 and TRBJ1-5; D is undetermined. Looked up from germline, CDR1 is SEHNR and CDR2 is FQNEAQ (reference sequence). V was clipped by 8 bases and J by 1 base, with 12 bases between them. This CDR3 region has 14 residues. The CDR3 region is CASGSRESNQPQHF. CDR3 in DNA: TGTGCCAGCGGGTCTAGAGAAAGCAATCAGCCCCAGCATTTT.

The J gene is TRBJ2-5, the V gene TRBV14; D remains unclear. The germline V gene encodes CDR1 SGHDN and CDR2 FVKESK. The CDR3 covers 11 residues. The V gene lost 4 bases and the J gene lost 5 bases, with 5 bases spanning the gap. CDR3 DNA: TGTGCCAGCAGCCGGAGTGAGACCCAGTACTTC. Amino acid sequence: CASSRSETQYF.

This sequence joins TRBV29-1 and TRBJ2-3; no definite D call. Trimming stripped 3 bases from V and 4 bases from J, with 5 bases between. Germline lookup yields CDR1 SQVTM and CDR2 ANQGSEA. The CDR3 consists of 11 residues. CDR3 amino acids: CSVDPADTQYF. The CDR3 nucleotides read TGCAGCGTTGACCCCGCAGATACGCAGTATTTT.

This clone turned up a few times. This chain joins TRBV7-9 and TRBJ1-1, with 7 bases fitting TRBD1. The CDR3 runs to 13 residues. From germline, CDR1 is SEHNR and CDR2 FQNEAQ (reference sequence). V lost 5 bases and J lost 3; bases outside the gene matches: 3. Here the CDR3 DNA reads TGTGCCAGCAGCCGCCAGGGGGACACTGAAGCTTTCTTT. This sequence encodes CASSRQGDTEAFF.